Below, 24 T cell receptor beta chains from the same sample are listed, as sequenced in a study of shared clonotypes between healthy human individuals (TCRdb year 2020). Receptor libraries were prepared by the immunoSEQ multiplex PCR assay. TCRdb re-hosts the immuneACCESS table, in-frame sequences only. Its copies lack some clones; in the studies checked, an unresolved V gene accounts for under half of them, and the cause for the rest is not known. Here the sample has hundreds of thousands of clones; more than 75% occur a single time. Roughly 16% of the sample comes from the top ten. The sequenced sample consisted of memory CD8+ T cells sorted from blood. In light of the paper, this sample's cell subset or site label describes: CD45RO+ cells pooled with CCR7-negative TemRA cells. These receptors all come from a man aged 18 to 30 in good health.

In its sample, this clone was seen a few times. DNA for the CDR3: TGTGCCTGGAGAGTAACTGAAGCTTTCTTT. Encoded protein: CAWRVTEAFF. The V call is TRBV30, the J call TRBJ1-1; D remains unclear. Trimming took 3 bases from V and 5 from J, leaving 4 bases between them. Germline V lookup: CDR1 GTSNPN, CDR2 SVGIG (reference sequence). The CDR3 spans 10 residues.

This clone was counted a few times. The genes are TRBV6-5 and TRBJ1-1; D not certain. The germline V gene encodes CDR1 MNHEY and CDR2 SVGAGI. The CDR3 consists of 12 residues. The V gene lost 0 bases and the J gene lost 7 bases, with 6 bases spanning the gap. Here the CDR3 DNA reads TGTGCCAGCAGTTACTCAGGGCATGAAGCTTTCTTT. Protein product: CASSYSGHEAFF.

The table lists this clone with a few counts. The J gene is TRBJ2-7, the V gene TRBV9; 7 bases map to TRBD2. The trim removed 0 bases at V and 6 bases at J, leaving 6 bases unmatched. Germline V gene lookup returns CDR1 SGDLS and CDR2 YYNGEE. This CDR3 spans 14 amino acids. The CDR3 here is CASSVAGGGAEQYF. CDR3 nucleotides: TGTGCCAGCAGCGTAGCGGGGGGTGGGGCCGAGCAGTACTTC. The full variable domain, in which reference TRBV9 and TRBJ2-7 provide the parts outside the CDR3, is DSGVTQTPKHLITATGQRVTLRCSPRSGDLSVYWYQQSLDQGLQFLIQYYNGEERAKGNILERFSAQQFPDLHSELNLSSLELGDSALYFCASSVAGGGAEQYFGPGTRLTVT.

The J gene is TRBJ2-7, the V gene TRBV18; D is possibly TRBD1 (5 bases). Looked up from germline, CDR1 is KGHSH and CDR2 is LQKENI. Trimming removed 1 base from V and 3 bases from J, with 13 bases in between. The CDR3 covers 15 residues. In DNA form, the CDR3 reads TGTGCCAGCTCACCACGAAGGGGCAGGCGCTACGAGCAGTACTTC. As protein: CASSPRRGRRYEQYF.

This chain connects TRBV6-5 to TRBJ2-2; 10 bases align to TRBD1. The CDR3 extends over 15 amino acids. The V and J ends lost 5 bases and 3 bases, in that order; junction bases with no gene match: 3. Germline V lookup: CDR1 MNHEY, CDR2 SVGAGI. The CDR3 bases are TGTGCCAGCAGTGCCGGACAGGGGGACACCGGGGAGCTGTTTTTT. This encodes CASSAGQGDTGELFF.

V is TRBV28 and J is TRBJ1-1, with D perhaps matching TRBD1 (5 bases). CDR1 is MDHEN, CDR2 SYDVKM, per germline. Trimming cost V 6 bases and J 7 bases, with 15 bases left between them. This CDR3 has 13 amino acids. The CDR3 region is CASSLSGGDEAFF. Written as DNA, the CDR3 is TGTGCCAGCAGCCTTTCGGGAGGGGATGAAGCTTTCTTT.

This clone has only one observation. This chain connects TRBV7-9 to TRBJ1-2; D not certain. Germline loops: CDR1 SEHNR, CDR2 FQNEAQ (reference sequence). V lost 1 base, J lost 0 bases, and 9 bases lay in between. The CDR3 is 15 residues long. This CDR3 is CASSLGTLPNYGYTF. The CDR3, as DNA: TGTGCCAGCAGCTTAGGCACCCTTCCTAACTATGGCTACACCTTC.

The chain carries TRBV4-1 and TRBJ2-7; D gene ambiguous. Germline assignment: CDR1 MGHRA and CDR2 YSYEKL. The CDR3 has 13 amino acids. V lost 0 bases, J lost 2 bases, and 5 bases lay in between. Written as DNA, the CDR3 is TGCGCCAGCAGCCAAGAGTGGACCTACGAGCAGTACTTC. This translates into CASSQEWTYEQYF.

V gene TRBV30 combines with J gene TRBJ2-7, with TRBD2 identical over 9 bases. Germline CDR1 is GTSNPN and CDR2 is SVGIG (reference sequence). Trimming at V came to 2 bases and at J to 5 bases, leaving 7 bases not matched to a gene. The CDR3 consists of 14 residues. CDR3 in amino acids: CAWSYSGSRDEQYF. CDR3 DNA sequence: TGTGCCTGGAGTTATAGCGGGAGTCGGGACGAGCAGTACTTC.

The rearrangement uses TRBV30 and TRBJ2-4, with 14 bases fitting TRBD2. This CDR3 spans 20 amino acids. CDR1 GTSNPN and CDR2 SVGIG come from the germline V gene (reference sequence). Trimming took 7 bases from V and 1 from J; bases not matched to a gene: 18. CDR3 sequence reads: CAFQHRSGTSGSKAKNIQYF. In nucleotides, the CDR3 is TGTGCCTTCCAACATCGATCCGGGACTAGCGGGAGTAAGGCCAAAAACATTCAGTACTTC. Combining the CDR3 with reference TRBV30 and TRBJ2-4 gives the whole variable domain SQTIHQWPATLVQPVGSPLSLECTVEGTSNPNLYWYRQAAGRGLQLLFYSVGIGQISSEVPQNLSASRPQDRQFILSSKKLLLSDSGFYLCAFQHRSGTSGSKAKNIQYFGAGTRLSVL.

The chain employs TRBV6-1 and TRBJ2-1; tentative D call: TRBD2 (5 bases). Trimming pared 4 bases from V and 6 bases from J, leaving 19 bases between. Germline values: CDR1 MNHNS, CDR2 SASEGT. The CDR3 is made up of 16 amino acids. CDR3 amino acids: CASSGRSGGLTNEQFF. Here the CDR3 DNA reads TGTGCCAGCAGTGGACGGTCTGGCGGGTTGACCAATGAGCAGTTCTTC.

V usage is TRBV6-5 and J usage is TRBJ2-3; 10 bases are a match to TRBD2. The CDR3 runs 15 residues. Germline V gene lookup returns CDR1 MNHEY and CDR2 SVGAGI. The V segment lost 2 bases and the J segment 5 bases; nucleotides outside the gene matches: 4. The CDR3 bases are TGTGCCAGCAGTTACACAGCGGGAGGGGTAGATACGCAGTATTTT. As protein: CASSYTAGGVDTQYF.

The chain combines TRBV11-3 with TRBJ2-3; 10 bases match TRBD2. Trimming cost V 5 bases and J 4 bases; bases outside gene matches: 3. Germline V gives CDR1 SGHNT, CDR2 YENEEA. The CDR3 contains 14 residues. The CDR3, as DNA: TGTGCCAGCAGCGAGCGGGGGGGCCCAGATACGCAGTATTTT. As protein: CASSERGGPDTQYF.

The V and J genes are TRBV13 and TRBJ2-1; 8 bases are a match to TRBD2. CDR3 length: 14 amino acids. Per germline, CDR1 PRHDT and CDR2 FYEKMQ (reference sequence). V shed 7 bases, J shed 4 bases, and the junction held 6 bases outside the gene matches. The CDR3 is CASKIQREYNEQFF. The CDR3 bases are TGTGCCAGCAAGATTCAGCGGGAGTACAATGAGCAGTTCTTC.

The rearrangement uses TRBV2 and TRBJ1-5; tentatively, D is TRBD1 (5 bases). The CDR3 consists of 14 residues. The germline CDR1 and CDR2 sequences are SNHLY and FYNNEI. Trimming removed 1 base from V and 5 bases from J, with 9 bases in between. CDR3 nucleotides: TGTGCCAGCAGTGAAGGACAGCTGCATCAGCCCCAGCATTTT. Amino acid sequence: CASSEGQLHQPQHF.

This rearrangement joins TRBV9 to TRBJ2-5; D not resolved. The germline V gene encodes CDR1 SGDLS and CDR2 YYNGEE. This CDR3 comprises 14 residues. V lost 0 bases and J lost 2, with 8 bases in between. The CDR3 DNA sequence: TGTGCCAGCAGCGTAGATAGGCTACAAGAGACCCAGTACTTC. It is translated as CASSVDRLQETQYF.

The chain combines TRBV6-1 with TRBJ1-2; unclear D gene. From germline, CDR1 is MNHNS and CDR2 SASEGT. V lost 8 bases and J lost 4, with 17 bases in between. The CDR3 length is 14 residues. CDR3 in amino acids: CASPPGSSTYGYTF. As DNA, the CDR3 is TGTGCCAGCCCGCCGGGATCATCGACCTATGGCTACACCTTC.

The chain combines TRBV6-6 with TRBJ1-2; D is possibly TRBD1 (5 bases). Germline loops: CDR1 MNHNY, CDR2 SVGAGI (reference sequence). V was cut by 7 bases and J by 8 bases, with 14 bases left in between. This CDR3 is 12 amino acids long. The DNA for the CDR3 is TGTGCCAGCACTCCGACAGCCCACGGCTACACCTTC. Amino acid sequence: CASTPTAHGYTF.

The chain uses TRBV5-1 and TRBJ1-1; perhaps TRBD1 as D (5 bases). This CDR3 spans 14 amino acids. V lost 5 bases and J 0 bases, leaving 11 bases between the germline ends. The germline V gene encodes CDR1 SGHRS and CDR2 YFSETQ. The CDR3 protein is CASRDGGLNTEAFF. The CDR3 DNA follows: TGCGCCAGCAGGGACGGGGGACTGAACACTGAAGCTTTCTTT.

This clone was seen a few times. The genes are TRBV19 and TRBJ2-7; 9 bases fit TRBD1. The length of the CDR3 is 14 residues. Germline lookup yields CDR1 LNHDA and CDR2 SQIVND (reference sequence). V was clipped by 6 bases and J by 6 bases; unmatched bases: 9. As DNA, the CDR3 is TGTGCCAGTAGCCCTACCGGGACAGGGACCGAGCAGTACTTC. It specifies CASSPTGTGTEQYF.

The rearrangement links TRBV13 to TRBJ1-2; 11 positions match TRBD1. After removal of 4 bases from V and 7 bases from J, the junction contained 2 bases not matched to a gene. This CDR3 is built from 13 residues. In germline, CDR1 is PRHDT, CDR2 FYEKMQ (reference sequence). The CDR3 nucleotides are TGTGCCAGCAGCTGGGACAGGGGGATTGGCTACACCTTC. It translates to CASSWDRGIGYTF.

The chain is built from TRBV6-5 and TRBJ2-7, with D unclear. This CDR3 has 13 residues. Germline CDR1 is MNHEY and CDR2 is SVGAGI. V was cut by 2 bases and J by 2 bases, with 7 bases left in between. CDR3 in amino acids: CASSYRPAYEQYF. The CDR3 bases are TGTGCCAGCAGTTACCGCCCGGCCTACGAGCAGTACTTC.

This clone has just one count. This rearrangement joins TRBV7-2 to TRBJ2-7; D is undetermined. Germline assignment: CDR1 SGHTA and CDR2 FQGNSA. This CDR3 is 16 amino acids long. V lost 2 bases and J 6 bases, leaving 20 bases between the germline ends. The CDR3 DNA is TGTGCCAGCAGCTTATGGGCTAAGCCCCCTTCGGTCGAGCAGTACTTC. Translation: CASSLWAKPPSVEQYF.

The genes are TRBV28 and TRBJ1-5; D not certain. Germline V CDR1 and CDR2: MDHEN, SYDVKM. V lost 2 bases and J lost 5, with 10 bases in between. The CDR3 totals 14 residues. In DNA, the CDR3 is TGTGCCAGCAGTTTAGTGACTGAGGATCAGCCCCAGCATTTT. This sequence encodes CASSLVTEDQPQHF.